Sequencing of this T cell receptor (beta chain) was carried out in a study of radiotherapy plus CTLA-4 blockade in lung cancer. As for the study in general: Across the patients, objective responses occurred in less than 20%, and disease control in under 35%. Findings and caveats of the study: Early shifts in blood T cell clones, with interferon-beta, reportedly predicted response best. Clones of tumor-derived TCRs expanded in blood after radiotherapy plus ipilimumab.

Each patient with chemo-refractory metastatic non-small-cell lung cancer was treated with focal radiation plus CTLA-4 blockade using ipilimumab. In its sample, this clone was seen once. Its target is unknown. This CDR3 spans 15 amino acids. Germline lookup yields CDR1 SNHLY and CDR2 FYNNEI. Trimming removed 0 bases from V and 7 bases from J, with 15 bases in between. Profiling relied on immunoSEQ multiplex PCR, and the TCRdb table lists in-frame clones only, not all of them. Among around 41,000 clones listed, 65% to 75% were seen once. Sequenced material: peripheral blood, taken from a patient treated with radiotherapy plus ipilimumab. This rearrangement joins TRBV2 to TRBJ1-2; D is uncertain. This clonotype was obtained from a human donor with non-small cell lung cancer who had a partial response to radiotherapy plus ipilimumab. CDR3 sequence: CASSEARQASSGYTF. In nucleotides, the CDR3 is TGTGCCAGCAGTGAAGCCCGGCAGGCTTCGTCTGGCTACACCTTC.